This is a list of T cell receptor beta chains from one sample in a study of blood T cell repertoires in COVID-19. Data came from immunoSEQ multiplex PCR; TCRdb stores just in-frame clones and leaves some out. The sample shows 100,000 or so clones, 81% of them seen only once. The material sequenced was peripheral blood. The receptor source for this set is a man in his fifties or sixties with acute or convalescent COVID-19. Both conserved end residues are trimmed from each CDR3. Each record gives: J gene, clone size, V gene, CDR3 protein. Not all rows give a size; the values are once, few, many and, for expanded clones, a class.

>TRBJ2-1|-|TRBV24-1
ATSDPLYTGSYEQF
>TRBJ1-3|-|TRBV3-1/TRBV3-2
ASSQPSDRRLGNTIY
>TRBJ1-4|-|TRBV7-2
ASSPGGLPEKLF
>TRBJ1-1|-|TRBV30
AWGRYTEAF
>TRBJ1-1|-|TRBV25-1
ASSESQVLNTEAF
>TRBJ2-3|-|TRBV7-9
ATDRVRTDTQY
>TRBJ2-5|-|TRBV7-2
ASNWRAGQETQY
>TRBJ2-3|-|TRBV30
AWSRLAGGNTQY
>TRBJ1-1|-|TRBV6-5
ASRAGGARTEAF
>TRBJ2-5|-|TRBV29-1
SESTGRRGETQY
>TRBJ2-3|once|TRBV19
ASRKAAGYLTDTQY
>TRBJ1-3|-|TRBV11-2
ASSLDSYRHSGNTIY
>TRBJ2-5|few|TRBV7-8
ASSLGLAETQY
>TRBJ2-6|-|TRBV10-2
ASTEEEYGANVLT
>TRBJ2-5|few|TRBV10-1
ASSGQYQETQY
>TRBJ2-2|-|TRBV7-9
ASSLGDFGTGELF
>TRBJ2-1|once|TRBV24-1
ATSDLGGTGNEQF
>TRBJ2-1|-|TRBV4-1
ASSQLSYDSYNEQF